This record looks at one T cell receptor (beta chain) sequence and its context. This clone's antigen is unknown. No base quality information exists; no much larger clone differs at one position. This sample is part of a study of cytomegalovirus exposure and HLA in healthy donors (dated by TCRdb to about 2017). Broadly, across the study: According to an earlier analysis of 550 to 750 of the donors, about 170 million T cells yielded 90 million to 140 million unique TCR beta sequences and around 300 Gb of sequence data. Rather than using new phenotypic data, the later analysis identified candidate immune exposures from TCR beta sequences and from how often those sequences occurred across donors. Class I and class II HLA loci were covered by the typing at four-digit resolution. To predict cytomegalovirus infection status, the study combined high-throughput TCR immunosequencing, statistical association of individual TCRs with disease status, and machine learning. Among some 400 genotyped donors of the cohort, an average of roughly 230,000 unique TCR beta nucleotide sequences was sequenced per donor, of which about 18% were non-productive. A later genetic analysis took genome-wide SNP genotypes for about three fifths of the roughly 700 donors and used that subset as a discovery cohort. Four or five DR-DQ haplotypes were handled as single units for association and clustering because linkage in the cohort was strong. The study was designed to test whether signatures of past pathogen exposure could be identified by cataloging public T cell receptors. An earlier analysis of 500 to 750 of the donors applied high-throughput TCR beta sequencing to assess whether each TCR beta V gene segment acted as functional or pseudogenic. Typing coverage varied by locus: roughly 629-630 donors for A, B, C, DRB1 and DQB1; more than 500 for DQA1; about 600 for DPA1; 400 to 480 for DPB1. In addition to the first cohort of 666 subjects, a separate validation cohort of around 110 different subjects was used. An early release covering roughly 600 HLA-typed donors comprised about 320 gigabases of sequencing data and tens of millions of unique TCR sequences. Among the roughly 410 genotyped donors, approximately 81% belonged to the genetic ancestry cluster associated with self-reported Caucasian donors. To study patterns of TCR occurrence, a later analysis re-analyzed previously published TCR beta repertoires from around 670 donors and added high-resolution HLA genotyping. Every repertoire in the discovery cohort had been generated on one and the same sequencing platform. Alongside the repertoire data, information on donor age, sex, ethnicity and CMV serostatus was compiled. The study used immunosequencing to profile the T cell repertoires of approximately 640 subjects and linked those repertoires to cytomegalovirus serostatus.

In total, 500 to 700 healthy bone marrow donors made up the cohort. All cohort members were sampled while nominally healthy, although unrecorded immune exposures were likely present. The donor was CMV seronegative and was included in the group of 352 seronegative cohort members. Each donor provided a peripheral blood sample, and peripheral blood mononuclear cells were used for TCR beta sequencing. The Qiagen DNeasy Blood Extraction Kit was used to extract genomic DNA from the blood cell samples. Study-wide conclusions, independent of this receptor: Compared with equally common non-associated chains, HLA-associated TCR beta chains in a later analysis were more clonally expanded and had lower generation probabilities. The sequencing pipeline was judged likely to have produced a cluster of highly shared sequence variants as a technical artifact. Because HLA typing was missing for some donors at each locus, association tests included only the typed subset. In a later analysis, the rate of TCR association differed among HLA loci, with DRB1 alleles having the most associated TCRs and HLA-C alleles having the fewest. Specific HLA alleles were associated with 15,000 to 20,000 TCR beta sequences at a false discovery rate of 0.05 in a later analysis. In this cohort, only TCR beta chains were sequenced, and detectable features were limited by the absence of alpha or paired-chain data. Linkage disequilibrium might explain the correlated functional status among segregating V segments, but an unknown experimental factor could not be excluded. In both the original and validation cohorts, the classifier was reported to diagnose cytomegalovirus status with high specificity and sensitivity. For the cohort, immune exposure information was limited to CMV serostatus. In a later genetic analysis, fewer N-insertions in productive TCRs were reported among donors in an Asian-associated ancestry cluster than the roughly 640-donor mean. Some IMGT-functional V segments, including TRBV6-2 and TRBV6-3, could not be distinguished by the 87-base-pair reads and were therefore excluded. In a later genetic analysis, a missense DCLRE1C variant was associated with V-gene and J-gene trimming of TCR beta chains, and the association was replicated in an independent cohort. The presence/absence analyses assumed that sequencing depth was roughly uniform across donors, and that assumption may not be true. The authors suggested that the approach could potentially be generalized to other disease states and immunological phenotypes. The study gave a list of more than 150 TCR beta chains associated with cytomegalovirus. According to a later analysis, parvovirus B19, influenza, CMV and Epstein-Barr virus appeared linked to several top co-occurrence clusters. A further reported finding was that TCR beta sequences accurately predicted the HLA-A and HLA-B alleles for most subjects in the first cohort. Most TCR sequences were seen in very few donors, while some public TCRs were found in many individuals. The earlier analysis of some 560 of the donors excluded seventeen rarely observed V segments, including chromosome 9 orphons, because counts were too low. According to a later analysis, most CMV-associated TCR beta chains appeared to be HLA-restricted, and the HLA associations seemed to be driven largely by CMV exposure. Strong co-occurrence of HLA alleles, especially DR and DQ, made assigning TCR associations to individual alleles difficult. An earlier analysis of roughly 570 of the donors showed that most TCR beta V segments appeared in productive rearrangements either about 87% or about 30% of the time, which broadly matched IMGT annotations. Three of the identified cytomegalovirus-associated TCR beta chains were confirmed in vitro to be specific for cytomegalovirus antigens.

The library was generated by the immunoSEQ multiplex PCR assay. For the multiplex PCR, a mixture combining 60 forward primers for TCR Vbeta segments and 13 reverse primers for TCR Jbeta segments was used. The CDR3 region of rearranged TCR beta genes was amplified from genomic DNA with a multiplex PCR assay. The Illumina HiSeq System was used to sequence the amplified TCR beta libraries as 87-base-pair reads. In the paper's pipeline: In a later analysis, approximately 74 million unique TCR beta chains were counted across the roughly 670 repertoires, and roughly 10 million of these chains were shared by at least two donors. Raw reads were error-corrected and collapsed into unique sequences by a nearest-neighbor algorithm in which closely related sequences were merged to remove PCR and sequencing errors. Alignment of CDR3 sequences to IMGT reference sequences was used to assign V, D and J gene segments. For a sequence to be retained, at least a six-nucleotide match to both a V gene segment and a J gene segment was required. Rearrangements were classified as productive when the CDR3 lacked stop codons and remained in frame with V and J, and all other rearrangements were classified as non-productive. CDR3 was defined according to IMGT convention as the region running from the second conserved V-encoded cysteine to the conserved J-encoded phenylalanine. In an earlier analysis of around 640 of the donors, sequences lacking an unambiguous match to a single V gene segment were excluded. An earlier analysis of several hundred of the donors classified V segments as functional when productive rearrangements were above 56.7% and as segregating when the standard deviation between donors was above 5%. A statistical classification framework was developed to diagnose cytomegalovirus status using the catalog of TCR beta chain sequences. A later analysis assigned V and J genes by comparing TCR nucleotide sequences with IMGT/GENE-DB human TR gene sequences. The TCRdist pipeline was used in a later analysis to assign CDR3 sequences and most-parsimonious VDJ recombination scenarios. In a later analysis, each TCR beta chain was defined by its CDR3 amino acid sequence together with its V-gene family, and reads lacking a unique V-gene family were excluded. A later analysis removed 450 to 600 highly shared, low-generation-probability nucleotide sequences to deal with suspected cross-contamination and a sequencing artifact. For each public chain, a later analysis derived a clonal expansion index from normalized ranks of inferred template counts within each repertoire. In a later analysis, generation probabilities were computed with a VDJ recombination model fitted to out-of-frame rearrangements, and the resulting probabilities were checked against IGoR. In a later analysis, hypergeometric tests were used to score TCR-TCR, TCR-HLA and TCR-CMV co-occurrence, with a repertoire-size bias correction applied to TCR pairs. A later analysis estimated false discovery rates by permuting HLA or CMV assignments 20 times. In a later analysis, co-occurring TCRs were grouped with DBSCAN, and TCRdist sequence similarity was added when clustering was performed within HLA-allele-positive subsets. Co-occurrence clustering excluded repertoires with fewer than 30,000 or more than 120,000 public chains, plus five with anomalous nucleotide sharing. The source is immuneACCESS, and TCRdb retained only in-frame sequences with V and J called. Part of the clones is not carried over; for the studies checked, unresolved V genes explain less than half of this, and the remainder is unexplained. V and J calls and clone size come straight from that table; D and trimming were deduced from the DNA. The sample includes some 90,000 clones, with around 68% observed a single time. The top ten hold around 2.3% of the sample.

Germline trimming amounts to 4 bases on V and 5 bases on J, with 10 as the count of junction bases outside the gene matches. Taken from cysteine to phenylalanine, the CDR3 has 17 residues. The only DNA kept is the CDR3, 51 bases in frame from the first base. The CDR1 and CDR2 encoded by the germline V gene are SGHRS and YFSETQ. This sequence was found in a man aged 45-65 years in good health and CMV-seronegative. This sequence uses TRBV5-1 and TRBJ2-2, with 11 bases aligning to TRBD1. The sample taken for sequencing was PBMCs. CDR3 region: CASSGGQGGVRTGELFF. The nucleotide sequence is given as TGCGCCAGCAGCGGGGGACAGGGGGGCGTAAGGACCGGGGAGCTGTTTTTT.